The T cell receptor (beta chain) described here comes from a study of blood T cell repertoires in COVID-19. Whole-study context: COVID-19 samples from acute and convalescent phases originated in the United States, Italy and Spain. The analysed material was cDNA or gDNA that came from T cells, B-cell-depleted T cells, or PBMCs.

Original methodology: Reference gene primer amplification yielded estimated nucleated cell counts. TCRdb's copy holds only in-frame clones and misses some; the assay was immunoSEQ multiplex PCR. V, J and clone size are taken as reported in that table, and D and trimming were inferred from the DNA itself. The sample yields approximately 220,000 clones, roughly nine tenths seen once. CDR3 length equals 16 residues. V lost 0 bases to trimming and J lost 3 bases; unmatched junction nucleotides: 8. Germline lookup yields CDR1 SGHAT and CDR2 FQNNGV. Sequencing used peripheral blood. The V call is TRBV11-2, the J call TRBJ2-7, with TRBD2 matching 7 bases. This sequence originates from a woman in her 50s with acute or convalescent COVID-19. CDR3 DNA: TGTGCCAGCAGCTTAGAATGGGCTAGCGGCCTCTACGAGCAGTACTTC. This sequence encodes CASSLEWASGLYEQYF.